The source of this T cell receptor beta chain is a study of metastatic and nonmetastatic thyroid tumors. This clone came up many times. Thyroid surgery had not been preceded by any treatment in any patient. TCRdb re-processed the PCR reads through MiXCR. The table includes about 82,000 clones, around 13% detected once. The CDR3 runs 16 residues. The V gene end was trimmed by 5 bases and the J gene end by 1 base; junction bases not matched to a gene: 5. Germline CDR1 and CDR2: DFQATT and SNEGSKA (reference sequence). The chain uses TRBV20-1 and TRBJ2-5; 15 nucleotides agree with TRBD2. The material sequenced was tumor tissue. This sequence originates from a female donor with papillary thyroid cancer or a benign thyroid nodule (not recorded which). Some clones in this sample may be carry-over from other donors' samples. CDR3 bases: TGCAGTGCTGATGGACTAGCGGGAGGGTCCCAAGAGACCCAGTACTTC. Encoded protein: CSADGLAGGSQETQYF.